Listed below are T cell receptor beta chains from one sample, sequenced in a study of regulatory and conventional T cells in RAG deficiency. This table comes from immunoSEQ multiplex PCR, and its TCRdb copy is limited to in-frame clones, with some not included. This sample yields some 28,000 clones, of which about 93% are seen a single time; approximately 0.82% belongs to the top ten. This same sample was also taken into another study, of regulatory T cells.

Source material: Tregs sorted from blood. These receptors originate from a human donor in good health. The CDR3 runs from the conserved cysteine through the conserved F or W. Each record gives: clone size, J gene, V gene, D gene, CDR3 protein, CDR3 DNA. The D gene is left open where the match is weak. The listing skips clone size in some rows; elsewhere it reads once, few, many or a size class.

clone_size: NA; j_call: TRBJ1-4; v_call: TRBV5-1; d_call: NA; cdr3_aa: CASSPGQLGHEKLFF; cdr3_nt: TGCGCCAGCAGCCCAGGACAATTGGGTCATGAAAAACTGTTTTTT
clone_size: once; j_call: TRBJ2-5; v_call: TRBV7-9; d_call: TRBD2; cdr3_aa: CASSLRLAGRYQETQYF; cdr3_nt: TGTGCCAGCAGCTTACGACTAGCGGGGCGGTACCAAGAGACCCAGTACTTC
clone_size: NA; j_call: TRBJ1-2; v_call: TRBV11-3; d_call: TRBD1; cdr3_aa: CASSTDRAYGYTF; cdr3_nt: TGTGCCAGCAGCACCGACAGGGCGTATGGCTACACCTTC
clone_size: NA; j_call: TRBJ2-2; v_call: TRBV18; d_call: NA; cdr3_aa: CASARGGELFF; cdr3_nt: TGTGCCAGCGCACGCGGCGGGGAGCTGTTTTTT
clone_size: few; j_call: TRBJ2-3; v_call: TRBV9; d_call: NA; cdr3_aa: CASSVGGLTDTQYF; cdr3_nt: TGTGCCAGCAGCGTAGGCGGCCTCACAGATACGCAGTATTTT
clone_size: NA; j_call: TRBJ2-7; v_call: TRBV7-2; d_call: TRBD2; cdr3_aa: CASSLEWGGRYEQYF; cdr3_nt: TGTGCCAGCAGCTTAGAATGGGGGGGACGGTACGAGCAGTACTTC
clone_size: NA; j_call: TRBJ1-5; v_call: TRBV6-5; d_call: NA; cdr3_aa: CASSRFTGGNQPQHF; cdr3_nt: TGTGCCAGCAGCAGATTCACAGGTGGAAATCAGCCCCAGCATTTT
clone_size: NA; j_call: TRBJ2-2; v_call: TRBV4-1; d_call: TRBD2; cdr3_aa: CASSQGGGRTGELFF; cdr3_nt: TGCGCCAGCAGCCAAGGCGGGGGGCGCACCGGGGAGCTGTTTTTT
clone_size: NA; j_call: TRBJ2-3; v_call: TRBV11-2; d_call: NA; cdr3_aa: CASSLIGGDYTDTQYF; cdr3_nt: TGTGCCAGCAGCTTAATTGGGGGCGACTACACAGATACGCAGTATTTT
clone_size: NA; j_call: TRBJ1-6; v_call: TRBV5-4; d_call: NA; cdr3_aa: CASSLGQVYNSPLHF; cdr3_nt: TGTGCCAGCAGCTTGGGGCAAGTCTATAATTCACCCCTCCACTTT
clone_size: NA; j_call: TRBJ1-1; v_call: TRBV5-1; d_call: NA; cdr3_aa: CASSFGGTEAFF; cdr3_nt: TGCGCCAGCAGCTTCGGGGGCACTGAAGCTTTCTTT
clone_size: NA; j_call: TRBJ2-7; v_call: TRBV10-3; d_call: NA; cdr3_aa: CAISRDWNYEQYF; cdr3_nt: TGTGCCATCAGTAGGGATTGGAACTACGAGCAGTACTTC
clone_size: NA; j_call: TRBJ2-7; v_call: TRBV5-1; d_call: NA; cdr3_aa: CASSLPNPGEQYF; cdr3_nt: TGCGCCAGCAGCTTGCCTAATCCGGGGGAGCAGTACTTC
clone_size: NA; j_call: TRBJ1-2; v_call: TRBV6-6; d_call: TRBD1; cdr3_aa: CASSRDRVYGYTF; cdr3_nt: TGTGCCAGCAGTCGCGACAGGGTATATGGCTACACCTTC
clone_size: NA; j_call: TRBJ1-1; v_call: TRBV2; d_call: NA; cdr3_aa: CASSAGAKGEAFF; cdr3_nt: TGTGCCAGCAGTGCGGGGGCGAAGGGTGAAGCTTTCTTT
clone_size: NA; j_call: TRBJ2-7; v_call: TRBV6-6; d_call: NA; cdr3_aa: CASTRGGTSYEQYF; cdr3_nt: TGTGCCAGCACCCGAGGAGGGACCTCCTACGAGCAGTACTTC
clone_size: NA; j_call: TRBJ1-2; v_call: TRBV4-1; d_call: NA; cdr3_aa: CASSQESGGRAYGYTF; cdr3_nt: TGCGCCAGCAGCCAAGAGAGCGGAGGAAGGGCTTATGGCTACACCTTC
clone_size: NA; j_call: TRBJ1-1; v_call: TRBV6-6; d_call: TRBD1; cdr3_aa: CASRRQGMNTEAFF; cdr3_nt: TGTGCCAGCAGAAGACAGGGGATGAACACTGAAGCTTTCTTT
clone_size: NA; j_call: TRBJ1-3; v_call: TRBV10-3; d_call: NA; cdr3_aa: CAIGPIGRHRSNTIYF; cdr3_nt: TGTGCCATCGGGCCAATAGGCAGACATCGGTCAAACACCATATATTTT
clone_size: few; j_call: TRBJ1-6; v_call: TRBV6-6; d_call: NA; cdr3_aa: CASTTLGPTNNSPLHF; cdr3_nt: TGTGCCAGCACCACCCTCGGACCTACTAATAATTCACCCCTCCACTTT
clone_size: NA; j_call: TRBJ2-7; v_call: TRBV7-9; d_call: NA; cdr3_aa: CASSLVGSEHEQYF; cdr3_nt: TGTGCCAGCAGCTTAGTGGGTAGCGAGCACGAGCAGTACTTC
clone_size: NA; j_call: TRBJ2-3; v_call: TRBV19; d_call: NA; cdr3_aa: CASSIGGSTDTQYF; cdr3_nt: TGTGCCAGTAGTATAGGTGGGAGCACAGATACGCAGTATTTT
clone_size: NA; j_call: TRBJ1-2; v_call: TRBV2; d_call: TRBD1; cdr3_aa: CASRSGQGFGYGYTF; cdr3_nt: TGTGCCAGCAGGTCGGGACAGGGTTTTGGTTATGGCTACACCTTC
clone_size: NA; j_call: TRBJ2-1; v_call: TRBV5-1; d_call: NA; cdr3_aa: CASSLDLPLYNEQFF; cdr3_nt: TGCGCCAGCAGCTTGGACCTTCCTTTATACAATGAGCAGTTCTTC
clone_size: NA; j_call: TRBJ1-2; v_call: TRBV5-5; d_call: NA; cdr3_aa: CASSTTRESGYTF; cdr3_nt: TGTGCCAGCAGCACGACGCGGGAGTCTGGCTACACCTTC
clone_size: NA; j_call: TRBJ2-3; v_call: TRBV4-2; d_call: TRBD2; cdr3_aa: CASSQDSVTSGGATDTQYF; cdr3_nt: TGTGCCAGCAGCCAAGATTCCGTTACTAGCGGGGGGGCTACAGATACGCAGTATTTT
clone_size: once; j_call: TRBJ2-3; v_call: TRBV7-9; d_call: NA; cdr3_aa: CASSPRTAPISADTQYF; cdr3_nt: TGTGCCAGCAGCCCCAGGACAGCTCCGATAAGCGCAGATACGCAGTATTTT
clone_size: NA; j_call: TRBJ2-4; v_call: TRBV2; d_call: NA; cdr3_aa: CASRWGAKNIQYF; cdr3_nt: TGTGCCAGCAGATGGGGTGCCAAAAACATTCAGTACTTC
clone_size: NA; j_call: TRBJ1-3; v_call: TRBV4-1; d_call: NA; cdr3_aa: CASSQDGWGGNTIYF; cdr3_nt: TGCGCCAGCAGCCAAGATGGGTGGGGGGGAAACACCATATATTTT
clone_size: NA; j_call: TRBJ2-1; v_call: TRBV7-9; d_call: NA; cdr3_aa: CASNDRGTLRNEQFF; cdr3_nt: TGTGCCAGCAATGACCGGGGGACCCTTAGGAATGAGCAGTTCTTC
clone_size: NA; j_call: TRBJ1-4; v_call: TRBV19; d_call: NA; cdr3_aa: CASSMRSEKLFF; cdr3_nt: TGTGCCAGTAGTATGAGGTCCGAAAAACTGTTTTTT
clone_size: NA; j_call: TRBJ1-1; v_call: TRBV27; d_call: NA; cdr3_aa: CASKRTGFLNTEAFF; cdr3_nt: TGTGCCAGCAAAAGGACGGGCTTTCTGAACACTGAAGCTTTCTTT
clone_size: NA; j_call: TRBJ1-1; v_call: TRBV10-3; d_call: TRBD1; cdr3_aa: CAISGQGNTEAFF; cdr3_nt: TGTGCCATCAGCGGACAGGGGAACACTGAAGCTTTCTTT
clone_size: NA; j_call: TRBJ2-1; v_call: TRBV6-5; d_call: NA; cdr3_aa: CASSYVSYNEQFF; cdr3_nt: TGTGCCAGCAGTTACGTCTCCTACAATGAGCAGTTCTTC
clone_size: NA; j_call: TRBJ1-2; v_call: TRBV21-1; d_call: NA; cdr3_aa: CASSKGVDRGNYGYTF; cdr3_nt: TGTGCCAGCAGCAAAGGTGTGGACAGGGGAAACTATGGCTACACCTTC
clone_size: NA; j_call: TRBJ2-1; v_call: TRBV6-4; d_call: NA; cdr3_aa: CASRGGANYNEQFF; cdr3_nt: TGTGCCAGCAGGGGGGGGGCGAACTACAATGAGCAGTTCTTC
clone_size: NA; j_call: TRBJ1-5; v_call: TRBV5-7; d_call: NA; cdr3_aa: CASSLVRGNQPQHF; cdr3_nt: TGTGCCAGCAGCTTGGTTAGGGGCAATCAGCCCCAGCATTTT
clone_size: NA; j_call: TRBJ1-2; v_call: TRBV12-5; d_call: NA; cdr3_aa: CASGLVGNRVRGYTF; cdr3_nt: TGTGCTAGTGGTTTGGTAGGGAACAGGGTGAGGGGCTACACCTTC
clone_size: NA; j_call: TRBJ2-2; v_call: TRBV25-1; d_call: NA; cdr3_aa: CASSEMNTGELFF; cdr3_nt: TGTGCCAGCAGTGAAATGAACACCGGGGAGCTGTTTTTT
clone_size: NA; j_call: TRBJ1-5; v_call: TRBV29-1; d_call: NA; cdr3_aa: CSVAGTSMDQHF; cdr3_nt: TGCAGCGTGGCAGGGACGTCAATGGACCAGCATTTT
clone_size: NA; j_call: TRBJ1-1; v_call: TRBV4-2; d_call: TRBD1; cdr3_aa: CASSHHPGTGIGNTEAFF; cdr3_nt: TGTGCCAGCAGCCACCATCCCGGGACAGGGATTGGGAACACTGAAGCTTTCTTT
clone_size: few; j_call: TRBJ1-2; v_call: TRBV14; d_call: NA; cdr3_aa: CASTPSAGRDGGFYGYTF; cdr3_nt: TGTGCCAGCACCCCAAGCGCGGGCCGGGACGGAGGATTCTATGGCTACACCTTC
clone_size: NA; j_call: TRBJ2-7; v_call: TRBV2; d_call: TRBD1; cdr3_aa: CASSEGRGLSYEQYF; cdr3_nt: TGTGCCAGCAGTGAAGGAAGGGGGCTTTCCTACGAGCAGTACTTC
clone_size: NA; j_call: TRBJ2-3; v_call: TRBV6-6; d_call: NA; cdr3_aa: CASSYWTPATDTQYF; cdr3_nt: TGTGCCAGCAGTTACTGGACCCCGGCGACAGATACGCAGTATTTT
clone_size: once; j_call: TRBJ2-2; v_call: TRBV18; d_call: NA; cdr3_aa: CASSPTSTGELFF; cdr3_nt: TGTGCCAGCTCACCAACGAGTACCGGGGAGCTGTTTTTT
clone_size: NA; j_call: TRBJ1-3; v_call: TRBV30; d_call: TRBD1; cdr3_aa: CAWSVWSGGTSGNTIYF; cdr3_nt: TGTGCCTGGAGTGTATGGTCAGGGGGGACCTCTGGAAACACCATATATTTT
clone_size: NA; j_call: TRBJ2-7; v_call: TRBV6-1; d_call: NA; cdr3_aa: CASTRDSAKYF; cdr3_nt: TGTGCCAGCACCCGGGACTCCGCGAAGTACTTC
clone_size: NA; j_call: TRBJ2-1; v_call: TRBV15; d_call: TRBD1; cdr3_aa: CATSGGQVSYNEQFF; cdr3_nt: TGTGCCACCAGCGGGGGACAGGTATCTTACAATGAGCAGTTCTTC
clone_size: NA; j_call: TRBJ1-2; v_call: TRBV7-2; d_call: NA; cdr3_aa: CASSPDTASYGYTF; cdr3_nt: TGTGCCAGCAGCCCCGACACCGCTTCCTATGGCTACACCTTC
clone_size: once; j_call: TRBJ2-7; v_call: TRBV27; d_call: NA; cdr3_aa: CASSSPGRINYEQYF; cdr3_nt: TGTGCCAGCAGTTCCCCCGGCAGGATTAACTACGAGCAGTACTTC
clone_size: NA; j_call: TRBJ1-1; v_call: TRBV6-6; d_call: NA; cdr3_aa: CASSYDGDEAFF; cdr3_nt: TGTGCCAGCAGTTACGATGGTGATGAAGCTTTCTTT
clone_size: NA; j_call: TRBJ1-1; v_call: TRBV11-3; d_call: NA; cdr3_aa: CASSLGRNTEAFF; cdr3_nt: TGTGCCAGCAGCTTAGGTAGGAACACTGAAGCTTTCTTT
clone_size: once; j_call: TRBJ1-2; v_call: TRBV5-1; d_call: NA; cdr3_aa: CASSFTTGLEGYTF; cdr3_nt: TGCGCCAGCAGCTTTACTACAGGTCTGGAGGGCTACACCTTC
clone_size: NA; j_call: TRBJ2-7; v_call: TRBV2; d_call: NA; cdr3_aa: CASSGSGNYEQYF; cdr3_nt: TGTGCCAGCAGTGGATCTGGGAATTACGAGCAGTACTTC
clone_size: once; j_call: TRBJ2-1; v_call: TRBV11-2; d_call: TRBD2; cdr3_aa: CASSNRLLRGIYNEQFF; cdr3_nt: TGTGCCAGCAGCAACCGCCTGTTGCGGGGGATCTACAATGAGCAGTTCTTC